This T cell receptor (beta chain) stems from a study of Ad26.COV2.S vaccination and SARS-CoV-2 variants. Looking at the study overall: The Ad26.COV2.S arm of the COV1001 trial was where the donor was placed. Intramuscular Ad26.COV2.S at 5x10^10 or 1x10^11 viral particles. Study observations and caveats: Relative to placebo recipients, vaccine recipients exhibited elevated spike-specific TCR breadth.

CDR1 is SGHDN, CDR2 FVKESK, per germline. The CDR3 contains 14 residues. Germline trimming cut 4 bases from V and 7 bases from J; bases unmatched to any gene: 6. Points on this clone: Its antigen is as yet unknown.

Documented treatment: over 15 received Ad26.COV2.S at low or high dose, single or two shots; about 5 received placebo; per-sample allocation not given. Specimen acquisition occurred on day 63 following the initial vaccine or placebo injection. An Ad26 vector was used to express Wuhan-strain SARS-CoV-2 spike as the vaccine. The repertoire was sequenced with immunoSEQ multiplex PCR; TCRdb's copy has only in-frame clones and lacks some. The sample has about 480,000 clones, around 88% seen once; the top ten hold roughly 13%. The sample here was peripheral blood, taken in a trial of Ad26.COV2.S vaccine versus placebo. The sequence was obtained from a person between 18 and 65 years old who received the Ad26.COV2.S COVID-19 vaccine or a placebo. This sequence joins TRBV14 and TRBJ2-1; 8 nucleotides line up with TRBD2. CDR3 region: CASSLERELNEQFF. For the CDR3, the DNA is TGTGCCAGCAGCCTTGAGCGGGAGCTTAATGAGCAGTTCTTC.